The 14 T cell receptor beta chains presented below share a single source sample, sequenced in a study of Graves' ophthalmopathy and Graves' hyperthyroidism. RNA transcripts were the source from which TCR beta CDR3 regions were amplified. A first-round RT-PCR used HTBI primers, followed by a second-round multiplex PCR. Each CDR3 protein is one row after TCRdb ran MiXCR on the multiplex PCR reads. The sample has approximately 410,000 distinct CDR3 sequences, about 16% seen once. Input material: peripheral blood. The receptors shown here come from a woman aged 18-29 years with stable Graves' hyperthyroidism.

As concerns this clonotype: This may stem from a read error, because a much larger clone lies one nucleotide away. CDR3 sequence (DNA): TGTGCCAGCAGTGAAGAGTCCTTCGGCTACGAGCACTACTTC. Its protein is CASSEESFGYEHYF. The chain links TRBV2 to TRBJ2-7; no clear D. The germline gives CDR1 SNHLY, CDR2 FYNNEI. The CDR3 runs 14 residues.

This clonotype was seen at least ten times. V and J are TRBV6-5 and TRBJ1-2, with unresolved D. V lost 0 bases, J lost 1 base, and 9 bases lay in between. The CDR3 length is 15 residues. Germline V gives CDR1 MNHEY, CDR2 SVGAGI. The CDR3 here is CASSYSFDLNYGYTF. For the CDR3, the DNA is TGTGCCAGCAGTTACTCGTTCGATCTTAACTATGGCTACACCTTC.

This chain joins TRBV6-2 or TRBV6-3 and TRBJ1-5; unclear D gene. This CDR3 region has 13 residues. The germline V gene encodes CDR1 MNHEY and CDR2 SVGEGT. With 7 bases removed from V and 7 bases from J, the gap between germline ends came to 14 bases. CDR3 nucleotides: TGTGCCAGCACTCAAAGAGGGAGGCAGCCCCAGCATTTT. This encodes CASTQRGRQPQHF.

This chain uses TRBV20-1 with TRBJ2-5, with 15 bases identical to TRBD2. Trimming took 1 base from V and 5 from J; bases not matched to a gene: 8. The CDR3 extends over 17 amino acids. The germline V gene encodes CDR1 DFQATT and CDR2 SNEGSKA (reference sequence). This CDR3 is CSARAGTSGGWWETQYF. The CDR3 coding sequence is TGCAGTGCTAGAGCCGGGACTAGCGGGGGGTGGTGGGAGACCCAGTACTTC.

Many counts were recorded for this clonotype. V usage is TRBV20-1 and J usage is TRBJ2-5; D remains unclear. V lost 5 bases to trimming and J lost 2 bases, with 12 bases between them. The length of the CDR3 is 13 residues. Germline V gene lookup returns CDR1 DFQATT and CDR2 SNEGSKA (reference sequence). In DNA form, the CDR3 reads TGCAGTGCTCGTCGGCGGAGACAAGAGACCCAGTACTTC. Encoded protein: CSARRRRQETQYF.

This clonotype has at least ten counts. The chain uses TRBV7-2 and TRBJ2-5; no reliable D call. Germline-derived CDR1 and CDR2 are SGHTA and FQGNSA. The CDR3 runs to 12 residues. Trimming pared 4 bases from V and 0 bases from J, leaving 3 bases between. The CDR3 sequence is CASSSYQETQYF. For the CDR3, the DNA is TGTGCCAGCAGCTCGTACCAAGAGACCCAGTACTTC.

This clonotype showed up many times. A much more abundant neighbour one base away suggests this may be a read error. The chain combines TRBV6-2 or TRBV6-3 with TRBJ1-5; 8 bases align to TRBD1. Looked up from germline, CDR1 is MNHEY and CDR2 is SVGEGT. CDR3 length equals 13 residues. Losses at the gene ends were 11 bases for V and 9 bases for J; bases not matched to a gene: 12. CDR3 in DNA: TGTGCCGTCACGGACAGGGTCGATCCGCCCCAGCATTTT. This translates into CAVTDRVDPPQHF.

The sample holds many counts of this clonotype. The chain joins TRBV6-5 to TRBJ1-2, with 10 bases that match TRBD1. Germline CDR1 is MNHEY and CDR2 is SVGAGI. The CDR3 is 16 amino acids. V lost 2 bases to trimming and J lost 4 bases; unmatched junction nucleotides: 7. CDR3 DNA: TGTGCCAGCAGTTACATCCGGACAGGGGGTAGCTATGGCTACACCTTC. Protein product: CASSYIRTGGSYGYTF.

This clonotype was counted at least ten times. This sequence joins TRBV9 and TRBJ1-5; 7 nucleotides align to TRBD1. The CDR3 totals 14 residues. With 4 bases clipped from V and 5 bases from J, the junction kept 6 bases outside the gene matches. Germline V gene lookup returns CDR1 SGDLS and CDR2 YYNGEE. CDR3 DNA sequence: TGTGCCAGCAGCCCACGGGACAGCTATCAGCCCCAGCATTTT. Protein sequence: CASSPRDSYQPQHF.

At least ten counts were recorded for this clonotype. The rearrangement links TRBV27 to TRBJ1-6; D is uncertain. V lost 7 bases to trimming and J lost 13 bases, with 14 bases between them. The CDR3 extends over 12 amino acids. Germline CDR1 is MNHEY and CDR2 is SMNVEV (reference sequence). CDR3 bases: TGTGCCAGCACCGGGTTCGGTTTGCCCCTCCACTTT. Translation: CASTGFGLPLHF.

Ten or more counts support this clonotype. The J gene is TRBJ1-6, the V gene TRBV19, with 10 bases aligning to TRBD1. After removal of 3 bases from V and 13 bases from J, the junction contained 9 bases not matched to a gene. The CDR3 contains 15 residues. Germline assignment: CDR1 LNHDA and CDR2 SQIVND (reference sequence). This CDR3 reads CASSITGTGADPLHF. The DNA for the CDR3 is TGTGCCAGTAGTATCACCGGGACAGGGGCGGATCCCCTCCACTTT.

Only a few counts were recorded for this clonotype. The rearrangement links TRBV19 to TRBJ2-5, with 7 nucleotides matching TRBD1. Per germline, CDR1 LNHDA and CDR2 SQIVND (reference sequence). The CDR3 length is 13 residues. V lost 6 bases to trimming and J lost 3 bases; unmatched junction nucleotides: 4. The CDR3 is CASRGTAKETQYF. The DNA of the CDR3 is TGTGCCAGTAGGGGGACAGCGAAAGAGACCCAGTACTTC.

Note on this clonotype: A clone one base away is much larger, so this may be a read error. The rearrangement joins TRBV19 to TRBJ1-5; D gene unclear. From germline, CDR1 is LNHDA and CDR2 SQIVND (reference sequence). Trimming took off 6 bases at V and 4 bases at J, with 16 bases between the two ends. The CDR3 has 15 amino acids. This CDR3 reads CASRTRGETNQPQHF. The CDR3 nucleotides are TGTGCCAGTAGGACCCGCGGAGAGACGAATCAGCCCCAGCATTTT.

This clonotype was seen at least ten times. J is TRBJ2-4 and V is TRBV12-3 or TRBV12-4; the D gene could be TRBD1 or TRBD2 (5 bases each). Trimming removed 7 bases from V and 1 base from J, with 8 bases in between. The CDR3 is 13 residues long. The CDR3 is CASTGGAKNIQYF. The CDR3, as DNA: TGTGCCAGCACTGGGGGTGCCAAAAACATTCAGTACTTC.